Listed below are T cell receptor beta chains from one sample, sequenced in a study of blood T cells in healthy people across ages. TCRdb independently ran MiXCR on the 5' RACE reads; one entry per CDR3 protein. The sample has 550,000 to 750,000 distinct CDR3 sequences, around a fifth seen once. Source material: blood. The receptors originated from a man between 65 and 85 years old in good health. The conserved cysteine and the conserved F or W are not part of the CDR3 here. The order of the fields is V gene, clone size, D gene, CDR3 protein. D genes are given only for firm matches. Some rows mark clone size as missing; the rest say once, few, many or name a class of expanded clone.

v_gene: TRBV28
abundance: NA
d_gene: NA
CDR3aa: ASSFLGLNSYEQY

v_gene: TRBV14
abundance: NA
d_gene: NA
CDR3aa: ASSQAVGANTDTQY

v_gene: TRBV28
abundance: NA
d_gene: TRBD2
CDR3aa: ASSSIAGGAYEQY

v_gene: TRBV6-2/TRBV6-3
abundance: NA
d_gene: TRBD2
CDR3aa: ASTRPSGVYEQY

v_gene: TRBV6-2/TRBV6-3
abundance: few
d_gene: TRBD2
CDR3aa: ASKLPAGAYEQY

v_gene: TRBV20-1
abundance: NA
d_gene: TRBD2
CDR3aa: SAGRELGNEQF

v_gene: TRBV7-9
abundance: few
d_gene: TRBD1
CDR3aa: ASSLERGRYNEQF

v_gene: TRBV4-1
abundance: NA
d_gene: TRBD2
CDR3aa: ASSQDELAGGREQY

v_gene: TRBV20-1
abundance: few
d_gene: NA
CDR3aa: SATIPGQETQY

v_gene: TRBV21-1
abundance: NA
d_gene: NA
CDR3aa: ASIIRTLHEQF

v_gene: TRBV24-1
abundance: few
d_gene: TRBD2
CDR3aa: ATSDPTSGRDNNEQF

v_gene: TRBV20-1
abundance: NA
d_gene: NA
CDR3aa: SARRGVQETQY

v_gene: TRBV4-1
abundance: NA
d_gene: NA
CDR3aa: ASSQEGLSNYSYT

v_gene: TRBV6-5
abundance: few
d_gene: NA
CDR3aa: ASSYSAGTPQH

v_gene: TRBV7-3
abundance: NA
d_gene: NA
CDR3aa: ASSLTRTDYGYT

v_gene: TRBV12-3/TRBV12-4
abundance: few
d_gene: NA
CDR3aa: ASRYSGTDTQY

v_gene: TRBV5-1
abundance: NA
d_gene: NA
CDR3aa: ASSLEASRQETQY

v_gene: TRBV12-5
abundance: many
d_gene: TRBD1
CDR3aa: ASGFATGRAEQF

v_gene: TRBV20-1
abundance: once
d_gene: TRBD1
CDR3aa: SARLPVAQQGRTEAF

v_gene: TRBV6-1
abundance: NA
d_gene: NA
CDR3aa: ASSAQGKAAANEKLF

v_gene: TRBV10-3
abundance: few
d_gene: NA
CDR3aa: AISEGSVEGADTQY

v_gene: TRBV6-1
abundance: NA
d_gene: TRBD1
CDR3aa: ASSEVGDRGRETQY

v_gene: TRBV7-2
abundance: once
d_gene: TRBD1
CDR3aa: ASSAPKGARTNYEQY

v_gene: TRBV5-1
abundance: NA
d_gene: TRBD2
CDR3aa: ASSLIYVGTSGETQY

v_gene: TRBV5-1
abundance: few
d_gene: NA
CDR3aa: ASSLRGTRRTQY

v_gene: TRBV2
abundance: NA
d_gene: NA
CDR3aa: ASSEAGPRNEAF

v_gene: TRBV12-3/TRBV12-4
abundance: few
d_gene: NA
CDR3aa: ASSFDSEETQY

v_gene: TRBV24-1
abundance: once
d_gene: NA
CDR3aa: ATSDGLDGYT

v_gene: TRBV5-4
abundance: few
d_gene: NA
CDR3aa: ASSLGNLAKNIQY

v_gene: TRBV29-1
abundance: few
d_gene: NA
CDR3aa: SVERASRSYEAF